The T cell receptor (beta chain) under discussion was sequenced for a study of blood T cells in healthy people across ages. A second roughly 6 to 11 cycle PCR used barcoded and J-beta primers. One entry per CDR3 protein, called by TCRdb with MiXCR from the 5' RACE reads. The sample yields around 1.7 million distinct CDR3 sequences, roughly 30% seen once. This clonotype was counted only a few times. CDR1 and CDR2 from the germline V gene are MNHEY and SVGAGI. CDR3 size: 14 residues. V dropped 0 bases and J dropped 7 bases, with 13 bases sitting between them. Sample: blood. J is TRBJ2-7 and V is TRBV6-5, with D perhaps matching TRBD2 (5 bases). The TCR sequence derives from a woman between 25 and 40 years old in good health. The CDR3 coding sequence is TGTGCCAGCAGTTACTCGAATTCCGGGAAGGAGCAGTACTTC. Translation: CASSYSNSGKEQYF.